This TCR beta chain was captured in a study of identical twins. The sample holds a few counts of this clonotype. Trimming took off 4 bases at V and 6 bases at J, with 10 bases between the two ends. This CDR3 region has 12 residues. Germline V gene data show CDR1 as ENHRY and CDR2 as SYGVKD. TCRdb analysed the 5' RACE reads with MiXCR anew, one entry per CDR3 protein. The sample lists 500,000 or so distinct CDR3 sequences, around 20% occurring once. A further study also used this sample, focusing on T cells expressing NK-cell markers.

This sequence joins TRBV10-3 and TRBJ2-7; D possibly uses TRBD1 or TRBD2 (5 bases each). Sequenced: CD4+ T cells sorted from blood. This clonotype originated in a woman younger than 30 in good health. The CDR3 loop reads CAISGTGGEQYF. The CDR3 DNA reads as TGTGCCATCAGTGGCACAGGAGGCGAGCAGTACTTC.